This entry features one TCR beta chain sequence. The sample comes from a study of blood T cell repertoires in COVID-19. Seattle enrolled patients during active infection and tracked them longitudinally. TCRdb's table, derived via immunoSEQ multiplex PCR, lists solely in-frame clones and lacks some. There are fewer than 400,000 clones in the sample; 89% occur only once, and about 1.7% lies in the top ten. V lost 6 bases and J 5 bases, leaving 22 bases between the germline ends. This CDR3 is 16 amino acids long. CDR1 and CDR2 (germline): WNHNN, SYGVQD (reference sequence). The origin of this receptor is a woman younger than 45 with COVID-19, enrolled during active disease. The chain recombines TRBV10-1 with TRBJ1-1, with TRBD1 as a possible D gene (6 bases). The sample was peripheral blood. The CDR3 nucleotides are TGCGCCAGCAGCCGGACGCAGGGGAACGAAAGGACTGAAGCTTTCTTT. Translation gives CASSRTQGNERTEAFF.